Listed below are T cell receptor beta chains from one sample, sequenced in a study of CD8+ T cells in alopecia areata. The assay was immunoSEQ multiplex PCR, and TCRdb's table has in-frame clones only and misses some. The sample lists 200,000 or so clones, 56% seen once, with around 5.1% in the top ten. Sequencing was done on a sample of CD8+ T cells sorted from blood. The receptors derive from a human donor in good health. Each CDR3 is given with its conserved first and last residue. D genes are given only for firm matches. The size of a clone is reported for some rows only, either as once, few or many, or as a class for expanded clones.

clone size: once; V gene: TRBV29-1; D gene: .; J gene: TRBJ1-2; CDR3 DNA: TGCAGCGTCGGAACGGGGGCCAATGGCTACACCTTC; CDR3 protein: CSVGTGANGYTF
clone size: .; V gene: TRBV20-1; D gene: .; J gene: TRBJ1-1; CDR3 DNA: TGCAGTGCCTCAGAGGGGGGCGAAGCTTTCTTT; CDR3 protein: CSASEGGEAFF
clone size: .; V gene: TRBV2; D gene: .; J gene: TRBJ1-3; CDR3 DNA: .; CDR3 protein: CASSSSGTPLGNTIYF
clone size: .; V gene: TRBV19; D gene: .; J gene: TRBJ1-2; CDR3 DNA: TGTGCCAGTATCTTCTATGGCTACACCTTC; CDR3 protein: CASIFYGYTF
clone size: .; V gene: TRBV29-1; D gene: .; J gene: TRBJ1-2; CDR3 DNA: TGCAGCGTTGGCCCGGTGGGGACACCCCAACAGCGGTACACCTTC; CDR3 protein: CSVGPVGTPQQRYTF
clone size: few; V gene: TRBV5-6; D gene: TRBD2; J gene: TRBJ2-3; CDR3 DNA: TGTGCCAGCAGCTTGGCACTAGCGGGGGGGCCTAGCACAGATACGCAGTATTTT; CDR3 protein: CASSLALAGGPSTDTQYF
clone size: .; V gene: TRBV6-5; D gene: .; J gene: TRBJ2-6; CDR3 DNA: TGTGCCAGCAGTGACCCCGAGTGGGCCAACGTCCTGACTTTC; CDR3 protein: CASSDPEWANVLTF
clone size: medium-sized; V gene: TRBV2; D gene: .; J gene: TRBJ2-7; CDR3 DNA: TGTGCCAGCGGTTGGAGCAGTTACTACGAGCAGTACTTC; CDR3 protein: CASGWSSYYEQYF
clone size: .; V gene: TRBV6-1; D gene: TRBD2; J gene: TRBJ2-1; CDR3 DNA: TGTGCCAGCAGTGAAGCGAGCGGGGGATACAATGAGCAGTTCTTC; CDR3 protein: CASSEASGGYNEQFF
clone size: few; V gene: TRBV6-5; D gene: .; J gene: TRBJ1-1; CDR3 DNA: TGTGCCAGCGGTTCCGGGACCCTGAACACTGAAGCTTTCTTT; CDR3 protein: CASGSGTLNTEAFF
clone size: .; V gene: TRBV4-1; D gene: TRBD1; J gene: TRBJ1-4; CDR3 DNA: TGCGCCAGCAGCCAAGATGACAGGGGGCGCGGTGGTGAAAAACTGTTTTTT; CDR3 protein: CASSQDDRGRGGEKLFF
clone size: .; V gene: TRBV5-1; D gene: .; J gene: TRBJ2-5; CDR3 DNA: TGCGCCAGCAGCTTGGCCGATGAGACCCAGTACTTC; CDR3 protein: CASSLADETQYF
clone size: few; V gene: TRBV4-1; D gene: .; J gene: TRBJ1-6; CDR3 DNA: TGCGCCAGCAGCCCCTTTAGGGGGACAAATTCACCCCTCCACTTT; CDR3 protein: CASSPFRGTNSPLHF
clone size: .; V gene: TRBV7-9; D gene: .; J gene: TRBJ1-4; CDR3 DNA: TGTGCCAGCAGCTTAACCGACGGGGAAAAACTGTTTTTT; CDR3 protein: CASSLTDGEKLFF
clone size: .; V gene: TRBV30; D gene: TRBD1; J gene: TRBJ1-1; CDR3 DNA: TGTGCCTGCGAGGGACAGCCGGGGGGCATGAACACTGAAGCTTTCTTT; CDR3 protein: CACEGQPGGMNTEAFF
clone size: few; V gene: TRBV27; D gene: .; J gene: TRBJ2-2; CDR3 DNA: TGTGCCAGCAGTTTACAAAGAGGTACCGGGGAGCTGTTTTTT; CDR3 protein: CASSLQRGTGELFF
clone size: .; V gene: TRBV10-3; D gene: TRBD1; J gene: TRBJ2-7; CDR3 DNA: TGTGCCATCGGCCGGGACAGCTCCTACGAGCAGTACTTC; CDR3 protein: CAIGRDSSYEQYF
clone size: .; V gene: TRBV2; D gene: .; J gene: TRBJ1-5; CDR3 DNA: TGTGCCAGCAGTGACAGGGCGAATCAGCCCCAGCATTTT; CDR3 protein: CASSDRANQPQHF
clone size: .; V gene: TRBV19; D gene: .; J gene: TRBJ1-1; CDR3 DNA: TGTGCCAGTAGTAGGGTCGGGGGGCCGAGCACTGAAGCTTTCTTT; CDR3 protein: CASSRVGGPSTEAFF
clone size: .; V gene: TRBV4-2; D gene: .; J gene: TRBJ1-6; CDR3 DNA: TGTGCCAGCAGCCGCACCCGCGTAGAGATCCCCCTCCACTTT; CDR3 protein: CASSRTRVEIPLHF
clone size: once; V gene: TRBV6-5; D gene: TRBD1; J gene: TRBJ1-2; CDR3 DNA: TGTGCCAGCAGTTATAACAGGGGCGATGGCTACACCTTC; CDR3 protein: CASSYNRGDGYTF
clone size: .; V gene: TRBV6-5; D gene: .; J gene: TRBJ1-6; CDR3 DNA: TGTGCCAGCAGTTACGGGTCCAATTCACCCCTCCACTTT; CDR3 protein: CASSYGSNSPLHF
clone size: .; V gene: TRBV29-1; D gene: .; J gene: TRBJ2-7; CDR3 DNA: TGCAGCGTTGCGACAGGAACCTACGAGCAGTACTTC; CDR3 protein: CSVATGTYEQYF
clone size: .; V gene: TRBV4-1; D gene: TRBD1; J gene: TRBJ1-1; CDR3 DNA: TGCGCCAGCAGCTCCTCGACAGGGGTGTACACTGAAGCTTTCTTT; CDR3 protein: CASSSSTGVYTEAFF
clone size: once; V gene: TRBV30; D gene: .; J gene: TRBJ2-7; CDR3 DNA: TGTGCCTGGAGCGGGGGCGGTACGACCTACGAGCAGTACTTC; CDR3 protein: CAWSGGGTTYEQYF
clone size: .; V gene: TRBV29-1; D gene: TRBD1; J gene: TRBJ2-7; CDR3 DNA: TGCAGCGCCGGACAGGGGACCTACGAGCAGTACTTC; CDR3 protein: CSAGQGTYEQYF
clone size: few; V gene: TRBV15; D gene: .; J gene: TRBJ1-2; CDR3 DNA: TGTGCCACCAGCAGAGCCGGGACAATTGTTTTGGGGTATGGCTACACCTTC; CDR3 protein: CATSRAGTIVLGYGYTF
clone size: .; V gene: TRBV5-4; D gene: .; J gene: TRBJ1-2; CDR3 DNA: TGTGCCAGCAGCTTATCAGGGGTCGGCTATGGCTACACCTTC; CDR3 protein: CASSLSGVGYGYTF
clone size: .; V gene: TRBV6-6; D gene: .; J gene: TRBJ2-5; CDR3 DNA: TGTGCCAGCAGTTACGACGGTGGAAGGGCCCAGTACTTC; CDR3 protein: CASSYDGGRAQYF
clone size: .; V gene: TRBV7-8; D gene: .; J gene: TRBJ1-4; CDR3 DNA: TGTGCCAGCAGCGGATTTCGGGGGGCAGGTGAAAAACTGTTTTTT; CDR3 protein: CASSGFRGAGEKLFF
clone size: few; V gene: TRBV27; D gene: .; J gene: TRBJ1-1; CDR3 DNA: TGTGCCAGCAGTTTATCAGGGGGGACCACTGAAGCTTTCTTT; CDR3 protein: CASSLSGGTTEAFF
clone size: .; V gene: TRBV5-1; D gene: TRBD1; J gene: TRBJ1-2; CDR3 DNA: TGCGCCAGCAGCGCTGGGACAGGACGTAACTATGGCTACACCTTC; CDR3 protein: CASSAGTGRNYGYTF
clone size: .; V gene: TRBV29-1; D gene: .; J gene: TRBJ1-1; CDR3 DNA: TGCAGCGCCGGGGACCTAGGGGACACTGAAGCTTTCTTT; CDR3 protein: CSAGDLGDTEAFF
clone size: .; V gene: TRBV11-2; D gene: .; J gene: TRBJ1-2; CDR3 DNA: TGTGCCAGCAGCGGCAGGGAGGACTCCGGCGGCTACACCTTC; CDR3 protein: CASSGREDSGGYTF
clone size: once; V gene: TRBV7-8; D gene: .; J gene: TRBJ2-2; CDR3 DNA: TGTGCCAGCAGCTTTGCCGGGACAAAATTTAGGACCGGGGAGCTGTTTTTT; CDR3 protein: CASSFAGTKFRTGELFF
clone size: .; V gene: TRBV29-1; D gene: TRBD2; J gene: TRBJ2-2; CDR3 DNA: TGCAGCGTTCTTGGGAGGGCCGGGGAGCTGTTTTTT; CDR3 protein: CSVLGRAGELFF
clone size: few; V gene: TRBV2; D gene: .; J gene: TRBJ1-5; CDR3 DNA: TGTGCCAGCAGTGATTCCGGGACTGGGATCAATCAGCCCCAGCATTTT; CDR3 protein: CASSDSGTGINQPQHF
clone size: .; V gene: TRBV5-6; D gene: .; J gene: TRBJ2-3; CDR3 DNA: TGTGCCAGCAGCTTGGAGCCACTACAGAGAGATACGCAGTATTTT; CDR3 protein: CASSLEPLQRDTQYF
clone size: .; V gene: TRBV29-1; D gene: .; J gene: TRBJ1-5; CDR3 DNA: TGCAGCGTTTGCGAAAATAGCAATCAGCCCCAGCATTTT; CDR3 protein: CSVCENSNQPQHF
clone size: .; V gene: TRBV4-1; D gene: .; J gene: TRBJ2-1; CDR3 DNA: TGCGCCAGCAGCCAAAGTCAGTGGGGGAACAATGAGCAGTTCTTC; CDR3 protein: CASSQSQWGNNEQFF
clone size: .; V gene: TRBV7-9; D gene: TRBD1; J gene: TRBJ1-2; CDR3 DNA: TGTGCCAGCAGCTTATTGACGACAGGGATTTATGGCTACACCTTC; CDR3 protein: CASSLLTTGIYGYTF
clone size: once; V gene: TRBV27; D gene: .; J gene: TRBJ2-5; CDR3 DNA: TGTGCCAGCAGCGCAACTAGCCATGAGATTCGAGAGACCCAGTACTTC; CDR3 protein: CASSATSHEIRETQYF
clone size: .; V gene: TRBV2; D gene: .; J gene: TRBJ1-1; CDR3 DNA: TGTGCCAGCCAGGACGGGGAAGCTTTCTTT; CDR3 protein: CASQDGEAFF
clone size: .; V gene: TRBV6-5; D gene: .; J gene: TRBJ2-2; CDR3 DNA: TGTGCCAGCAGGCCTCCGGGGCCCGGGGAGCTGTTTTTT; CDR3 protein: CASRPPGPGELFF
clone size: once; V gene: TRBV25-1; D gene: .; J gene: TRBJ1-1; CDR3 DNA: TGTGCCAGCAGTGTCGGGGGGCCGAACACTGAAGCTTTCTTT; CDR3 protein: CASSVGGPNTEAFF
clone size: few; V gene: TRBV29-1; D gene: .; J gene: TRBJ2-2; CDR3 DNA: TGCAGCGTTGAAGAGGGGAACACCGGGGAGCTGTTTTTT; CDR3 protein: CSVEEGNTGELFF
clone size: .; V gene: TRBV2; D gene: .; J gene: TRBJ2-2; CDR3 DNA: TGTGCCAGCAGTCCCCTAGAGACTAGTCCTGTGACCGGGGAGCTGTTTTTT; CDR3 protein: CASSPLETSPVTGELFF
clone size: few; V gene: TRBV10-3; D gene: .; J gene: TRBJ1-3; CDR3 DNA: TGTGCCATCAGTGAACGGGGGATTGGCCAGGGTGGAAACACCATATATTTT; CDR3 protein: CAISERGIGQGGNTIYF
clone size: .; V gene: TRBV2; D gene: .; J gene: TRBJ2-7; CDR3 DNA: TGTGCCAGCAGTCTAAACGGCGACAGTTCCTACGAGCAGTACTTC; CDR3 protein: CASSLNGDSSYEQYF
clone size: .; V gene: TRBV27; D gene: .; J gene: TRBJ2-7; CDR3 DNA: TGTGCCAGCAGTTTGACCGGACGGCCAAACTACGAGCAGTACTTC; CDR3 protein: CASSLTGRPNYEQYF